This is a list of T cell receptor beta chains from one sample in a study of shared clonotypes between healthy human individuals. TCRdb keeps only in-frame clones here, not all; method: immunoSEQ multiplex PCR. Among about 2.3 million clones listed, approximately 90% were seen once. The material sequenced was naive CD4+ T cells from PBMCs. These receptor sequences come from a man aged 18 to 29 in good health. Some clones in this sample may be carry-over from other donors' samples. CDR3s include the opening cysteine and the closing phenylalanine or tryptophan.

CDR3aa: CASSYDITYEQYF
j_gene: TRBJ2-7
v_gene: TRBV5-1

CDR3aa: CASTSHLPGTPVTDTQYF
j_gene: TRBJ2-3
v_gene: TRBV7-8

CDR3aa: CASSDPGGAHTEAFF
j_gene: TRBJ1-1
v_gene: TRBV2

CDR3aa: CASSQGQGSDTQYF
j_gene: TRBJ2-3
v_gene: TRBV14

CDR3aa: CAISESDSGARELFF
j_gene: TRBJ2-2
v_gene: TRBV10-3

CDR3aa: CASSTQTGGDYGYTF
j_gene: TRBJ1-2
v_gene: TRBV9

CDR3aa: CAIRGQGGKDTEAFF
j_gene: TRBJ1-1
v_gene: TRBV10-3

CDR3aa: CASSLQLAGEQYF
j_gene: TRBJ2-7
v_gene: TRBV5-4

CDR3aa: CASTDGGPHEQYF
j_gene: TRBJ2-7
v_gene: TRBV28

CDR3aa: CAWAAGTHRLETQYF
j_gene: TRBJ2-5
v_gene: TRBV30

CDR3aa: CASSARIVMNTEAFF
j_gene: TRBJ1-1
v_gene: TRBV7-3

CDR3aa: CSVESTVHEQYF
j_gene: TRBJ2-7
v_gene: TRBV29-1

CDR3aa: CASTSSISGRWQTQYF
j_gene: TRBJ2-5
v_gene: TRBV13

CDR3aa: CASTLGTSNQPQHF
j_gene: TRBJ1-5
v_gene: TRBV28

CDR3aa: CASSFPGGTQYF
j_gene: TRBJ2-5
v_gene: TRBV7-3

CDR3aa: CASSFSGGGPTIDTQYF
j_gene: TRBJ2-3
v_gene: TRBV5-1

CDR3aa: CASSPTGGERGYLGTQYF
j_gene: TRBJ2-3
v_gene: TRBV19

CDR3aa: CASSPGGTNTGELFF
j_gene: TRBJ2-2
v_gene: TRBV7-2

CDR3aa: CASHQSGSWGQNTQYF
j_gene: TRBJ2-3
v_gene: TRBV5-1

CDR3aa: CASSPAEGRASETQYF
j_gene: TRBJ2-5
v_gene: TRBV9

CDR3aa: CASSLGATDGQPQHF
j_gene: TRBJ1-5
v_gene: TRBV5-1

CDR3aa: CSARREETQYF
j_gene: TRBJ2-5
v_gene: TRBV20-1

CDR3aa: CASSQGGQDNQPQHF
j_gene: TRBJ1-5
v_gene: TRBV4-1

CDR3aa: CASSELGQGNTEAFF
j_gene: TRBJ1-1
v_gene: TRBV25-1

CDR3aa: CASSSPLAPAEQFF
j_gene: TRBJ2-1
v_gene: TRBV19

CDR3aa: CASSLGGGANYGYTF
j_gene: TRBJ1-2
v_gene: TRBV28

CDR3aa: CASSPRLETDTQYF
j_gene: TRBJ2-3
v_gene: TRBV2

CDR3aa: CATSRTPASAGVSYEQYF
j_gene: TRBJ2-7
v_gene: TRBV25-1

CDR3aa: CASSLLRDGPSMTF
j_gene: TRBJ1-2
v_gene: TRBV11-2

CDR3aa: CASSVSGSYNEQFF
j_gene: TRBJ2-1
v_gene: TRBV9

CDR3aa: CASTLTSGIDTQYF
j_gene: TRBJ2-3
v_gene: TRBV5-1

CDR3aa: CASSLGLGGEKLFF
j_gene: TRBJ1-4
v_gene: TRBV5-8

CDR3aa: CAWEGGNTEAFF
j_gene: TRBJ1-1
v_gene: TRBV30

CDR3aa: CASSLIQGLNYNEQFF
j_gene: TRBJ2-1
v_gene: TRBV5-1

CDR3aa: CASKPWNRAYNEQFF
j_gene: TRBJ2-1
v_gene: TRBV27

CDR3aa: CASSAQGGGEQYF
j_gene: TRBJ2-7
v_gene: TRBV6-1

CDR3aa: CASREGNTEAFF
j_gene: TRBJ1-1
v_gene: TRBV6-5

CDR3aa: CASSIFGQTNSNQPQHF
j_gene: TRBJ1-5
v_gene: TRBV7-3

CDR3aa: CASSQPGAGSYTF
j_gene: TRBJ1-2
v_gene: TRBV5-4

CDR3aa: CASSLLGGTGAYEQYF
j_gene: TRBJ2-7
v_gene: TRBV7-2

CDR3aa: CASSPRGVYEQYF
j_gene: TRBJ2-7
v_gene: TRBV6-6

CDR3aa: CASSLYRGSSYEQYF
j_gene: .
v_gene: TRBV5-6

CDR3aa: CASSPRTSETYNEQFF
j_gene: TRBJ2-1
v_gene: TRBV7-9

CDR3aa: CSVASGYTEAFF
j_gene: TRBJ1-1
v_gene: TRBV29-1

CDR3aa: CASSVTPRGRGTQYF
j_gene: TRBJ2-5
v_gene: TRBV5-1

CDR3aa: CASLAHSQETQYF
j_gene: TRBJ2-5
v_gene: TRBV28

CDR3aa: CASSLVAGQAYNEQFF
j_gene: TRBJ2-1
v_gene: TRBV7-2

CDR3aa: CASSFSLGADTQYF
j_gene: TRBJ2-3
v_gene: TRBV10-1

CDR3aa: CASSSSPRFQETQYF
j_gene: TRBJ2-5
v_gene: TRBV5-1

CDR3aa: CASSVSTGSTEAFF
j_gene: TRBJ1-1
v_gene: TRBV9

CDR3aa: CASSYGQFDEQFF
j_gene: TRBJ2-1
v_gene: TRBV18

CDR3aa: CASSPERGPYNEQFF
j_gene: TRBJ2-1
v_gene: TRBV28

CDR3aa: CASTIPGGDYGYTF
j_gene: TRBJ1-2
v_gene: TRBV28

CDR3aa: CASSPTGTHSYNEQFF
j_gene: TRBJ2-1
v_gene: TRBV27

CDR3aa: CASSELTEAFF
j_gene: TRBJ1-1
v_gene: TRBV21-1